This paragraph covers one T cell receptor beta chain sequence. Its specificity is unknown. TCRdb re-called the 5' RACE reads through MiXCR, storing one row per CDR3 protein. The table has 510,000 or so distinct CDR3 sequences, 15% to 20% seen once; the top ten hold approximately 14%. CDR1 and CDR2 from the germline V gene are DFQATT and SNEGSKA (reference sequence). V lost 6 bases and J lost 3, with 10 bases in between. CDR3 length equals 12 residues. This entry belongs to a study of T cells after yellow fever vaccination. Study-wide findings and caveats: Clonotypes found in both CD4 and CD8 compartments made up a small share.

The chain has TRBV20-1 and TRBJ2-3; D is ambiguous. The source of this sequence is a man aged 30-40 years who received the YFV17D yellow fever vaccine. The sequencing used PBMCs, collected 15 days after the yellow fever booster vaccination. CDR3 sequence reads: CSATPATDTQYF. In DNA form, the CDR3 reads TGCAGTGCCACCCCCGCAACAGATACGCAGTATTTT.